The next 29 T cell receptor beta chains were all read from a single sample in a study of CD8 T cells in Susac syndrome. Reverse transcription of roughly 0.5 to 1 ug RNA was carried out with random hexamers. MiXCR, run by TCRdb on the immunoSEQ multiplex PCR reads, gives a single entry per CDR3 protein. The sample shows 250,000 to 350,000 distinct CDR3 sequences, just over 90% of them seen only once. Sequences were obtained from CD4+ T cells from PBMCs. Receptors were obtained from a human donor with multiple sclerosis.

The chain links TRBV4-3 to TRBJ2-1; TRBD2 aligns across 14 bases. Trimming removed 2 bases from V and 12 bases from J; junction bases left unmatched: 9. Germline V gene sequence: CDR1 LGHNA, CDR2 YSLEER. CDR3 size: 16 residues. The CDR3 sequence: CASSQSGGLAGEGQFF. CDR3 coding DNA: TGCGCCAGCAGCCAAAGCGGGGGACTAGCGGGAGAGGGGCAGTTCTTC.

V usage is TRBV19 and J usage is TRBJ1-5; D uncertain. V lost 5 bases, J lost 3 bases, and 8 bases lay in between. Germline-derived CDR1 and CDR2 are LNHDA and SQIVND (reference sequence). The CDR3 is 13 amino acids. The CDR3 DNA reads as TGTGCCAGTAGTGGGTTGGTCAATCAGCCCCAGCATTTT. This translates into CASSGLVNQPQHF.

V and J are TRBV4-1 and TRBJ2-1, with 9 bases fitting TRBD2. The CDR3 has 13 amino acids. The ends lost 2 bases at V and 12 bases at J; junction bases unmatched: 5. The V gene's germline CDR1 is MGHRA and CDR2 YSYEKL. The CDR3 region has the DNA TGCGCCAGCAGCCAAATTAGCGGGAGTACGCAGTTCTTC. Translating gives CASSQISGSTQFF.

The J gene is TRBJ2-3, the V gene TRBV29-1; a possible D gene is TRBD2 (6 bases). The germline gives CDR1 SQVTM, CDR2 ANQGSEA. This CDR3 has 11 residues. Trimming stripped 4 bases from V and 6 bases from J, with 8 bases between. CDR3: CSVGGRDTQYF. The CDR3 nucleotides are TGCAGCGTTGGGGGGAGGGATACGCAGTATTTT.

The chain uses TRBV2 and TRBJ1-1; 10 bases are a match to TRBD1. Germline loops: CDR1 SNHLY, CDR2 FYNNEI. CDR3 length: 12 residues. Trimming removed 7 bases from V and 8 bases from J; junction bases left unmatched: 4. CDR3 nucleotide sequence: TGTGCCAGCACTCCGGACAGGGGGGAAGCTTTCTTT. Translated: CASTPDRGEAFF.

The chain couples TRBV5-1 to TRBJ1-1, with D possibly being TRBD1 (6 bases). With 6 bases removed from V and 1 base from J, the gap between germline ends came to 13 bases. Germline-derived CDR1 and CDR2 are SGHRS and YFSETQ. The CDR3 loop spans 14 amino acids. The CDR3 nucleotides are TGCGCCAGCACCCCGGGGGCGCGGAACACTGAAGCTTTCTTT. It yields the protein CASTPGARNTEAFF.

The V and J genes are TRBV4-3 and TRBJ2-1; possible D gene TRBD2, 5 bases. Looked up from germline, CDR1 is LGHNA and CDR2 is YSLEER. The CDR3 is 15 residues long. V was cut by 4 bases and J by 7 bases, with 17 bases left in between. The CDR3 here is CASSLRGRSLNEQFF. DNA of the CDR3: TGCGCCAGCAGCCTACGGGGTAGGAGTTTAAATGAGCAGTTCTTC.

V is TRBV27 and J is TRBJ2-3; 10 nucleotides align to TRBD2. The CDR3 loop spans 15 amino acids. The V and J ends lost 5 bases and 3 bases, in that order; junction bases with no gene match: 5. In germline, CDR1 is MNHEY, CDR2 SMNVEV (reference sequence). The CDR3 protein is CASSEREGRTDTQYF. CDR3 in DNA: TGTGCCAGCAGTGAGCGGGAGGGGAGGACAGATACGCAGTATTTT.

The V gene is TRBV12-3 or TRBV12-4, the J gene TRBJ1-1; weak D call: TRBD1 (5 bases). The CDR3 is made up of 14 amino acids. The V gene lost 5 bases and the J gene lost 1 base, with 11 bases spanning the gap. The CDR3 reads CASSAFGGNTEAFF. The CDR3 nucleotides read TGTGCCAGCAGTGCCTTTGGGGGGAACACTGAAGCTTTCTTT.

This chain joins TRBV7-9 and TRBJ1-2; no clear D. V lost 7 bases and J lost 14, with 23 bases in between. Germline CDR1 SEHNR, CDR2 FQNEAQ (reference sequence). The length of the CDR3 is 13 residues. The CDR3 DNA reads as TGTGCCAGCATTCCTCTGGGTTGGTATCTTCGAACCTTC. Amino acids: CASIPLGWYLRTF.

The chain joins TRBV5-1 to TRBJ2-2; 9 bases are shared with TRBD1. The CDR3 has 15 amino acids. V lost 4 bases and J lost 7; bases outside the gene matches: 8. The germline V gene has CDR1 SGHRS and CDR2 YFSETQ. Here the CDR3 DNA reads TGCGCCAGCAGCGAAACAGGGGGCGTGGACGGGGAGCTGTTTTTT. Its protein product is CASSETGGVDGELFF.

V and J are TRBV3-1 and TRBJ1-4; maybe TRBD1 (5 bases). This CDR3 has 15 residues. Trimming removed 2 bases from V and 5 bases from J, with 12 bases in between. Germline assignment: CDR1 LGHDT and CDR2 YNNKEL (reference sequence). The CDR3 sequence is CASSQRGPSNEKLFF. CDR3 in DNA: TGTGCCAGCAGCCAAAGGGGACCCTCCAATGAAAAACTGTTTTTT.

The CDR3 nucleotides read TGTGCCAGCAGCCCAGGGGCCTCCTACAATGAGCAGTTCTTC. Amino acids: CASSPGASYNEQFF. The V gene is TRBV7-3, the J gene TRBJ2-1; TRBD1 is a possible D gene (6 bases). Germline CDR1 reads SGHTA; CDR2 reads FQGTGA. Between the trimmed V and J ends, which lost 5 bases and 0 bases, there was a span of 8 bases. The CDR3 totals 14 residues.

CDR3 bases: TGCAGCGTTTCGGACAGGGGCCTTAGTGGCTACACCTTC. This encodes CSVSDRGLSGYTF. This chain links TRBV29-1 with TRBJ1-2; 9 bases agree with TRBD1. CDR3 size: 13 residues. Trimming cost V 5 bases and J 7 bases; bases outside gene matches: 8. Germline assignment: CDR1 SQVTM and CDR2 ANQGSEA.

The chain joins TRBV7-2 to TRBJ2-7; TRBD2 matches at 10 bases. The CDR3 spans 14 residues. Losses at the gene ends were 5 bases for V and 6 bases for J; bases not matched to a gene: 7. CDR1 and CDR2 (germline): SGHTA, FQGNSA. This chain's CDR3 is CASSLTSGASEQYF. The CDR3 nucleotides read TGTGCCAGCAGCCTAACTAGCGGGGCCTCCGAGCAGTACTTC.

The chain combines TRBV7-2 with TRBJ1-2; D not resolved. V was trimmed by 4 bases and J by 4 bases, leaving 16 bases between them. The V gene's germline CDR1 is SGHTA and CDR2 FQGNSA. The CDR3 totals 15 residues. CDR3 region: CASSSQKGPLYGYTF. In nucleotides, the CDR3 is TGTGCCAGCAGCTCCCAGAAAGGACCCCTCTATGGCTACACCTTC.

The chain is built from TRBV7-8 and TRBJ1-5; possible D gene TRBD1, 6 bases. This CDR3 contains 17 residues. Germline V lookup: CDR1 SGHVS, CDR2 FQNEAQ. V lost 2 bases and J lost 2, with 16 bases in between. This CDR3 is CASSLLRGGRGNQPQHF. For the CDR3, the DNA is TGTGCCAGCAGCTTATTACGTGGGGGGCGCGGCAATCAGCCCCAGCATTTT. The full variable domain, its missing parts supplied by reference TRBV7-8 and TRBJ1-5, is GAGVSQSPRYKVAKRGQDVALRCDPISGHVSLFWYQQALGQGPEFLTYFQNEAQLDKSGLPSDRFFAERPEGSVSTLKIQRTQQEDSAVYLCASSLLRGGRGNQPQHFGDGTRLSIL.

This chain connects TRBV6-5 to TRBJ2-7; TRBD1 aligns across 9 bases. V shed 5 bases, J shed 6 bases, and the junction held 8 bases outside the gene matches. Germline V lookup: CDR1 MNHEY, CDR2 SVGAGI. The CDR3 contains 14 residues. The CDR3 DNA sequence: TGTGCCAGCAGTCAGGGACAGGGACTCTTCGAGCAGTACTTC. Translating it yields CASSQGQGLFEQYF.

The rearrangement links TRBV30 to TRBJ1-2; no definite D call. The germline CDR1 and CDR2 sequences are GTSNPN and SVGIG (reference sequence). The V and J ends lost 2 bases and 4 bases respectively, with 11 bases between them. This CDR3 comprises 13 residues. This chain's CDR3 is CAWSFSRAYGYTF. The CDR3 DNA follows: TGTGCCTGGAGTTTCTCCCGGGCCTATGGCTACACCTTC.

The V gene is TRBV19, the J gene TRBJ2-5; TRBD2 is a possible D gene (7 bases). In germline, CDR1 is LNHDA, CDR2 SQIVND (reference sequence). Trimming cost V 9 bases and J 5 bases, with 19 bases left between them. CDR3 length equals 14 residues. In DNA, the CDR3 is TGTGCCAGCCGTGTAGGGGGGGATCGCGAGACCCAGTACTTC. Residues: CASRVGGDRETQYF.

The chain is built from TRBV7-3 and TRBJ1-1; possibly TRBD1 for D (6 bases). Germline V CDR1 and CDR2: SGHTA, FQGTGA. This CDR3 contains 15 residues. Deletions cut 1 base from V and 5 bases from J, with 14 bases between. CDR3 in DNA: TGTGCCAGCAGCTTAAGCCCACACAGGGATACTGAAGCTTTCTTT. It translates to CASSLSPHRDTEAFF. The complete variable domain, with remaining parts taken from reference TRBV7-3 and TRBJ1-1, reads GAGVSQTPSNKVTEKGKYVELRCDPISGHTALYWYRQSLGQGPEFLIYFQGTGAADDSGLPNDRFFAVRPEGSVSTLKIQRTERGDSAVYLCASSLSPHRDTEAFFGQGTRLTVV.

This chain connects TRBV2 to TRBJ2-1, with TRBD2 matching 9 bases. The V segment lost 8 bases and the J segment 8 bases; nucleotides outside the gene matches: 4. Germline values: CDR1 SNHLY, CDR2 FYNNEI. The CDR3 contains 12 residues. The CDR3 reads CASRREGDEQFF. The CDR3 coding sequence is TGTGCCAGCCGGCGGGAGGGCGATGAGCAGTTCTTC.

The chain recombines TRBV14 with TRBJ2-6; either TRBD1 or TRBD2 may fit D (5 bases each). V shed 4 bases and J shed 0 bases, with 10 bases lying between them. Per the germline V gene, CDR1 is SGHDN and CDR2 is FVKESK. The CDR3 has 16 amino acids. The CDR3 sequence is CASSPGRFSGANVLTF. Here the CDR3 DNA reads TGTGCCAGCAGCCCGGGACGGTTCTCTGGGGCCAACGTCCTGACTTTC.

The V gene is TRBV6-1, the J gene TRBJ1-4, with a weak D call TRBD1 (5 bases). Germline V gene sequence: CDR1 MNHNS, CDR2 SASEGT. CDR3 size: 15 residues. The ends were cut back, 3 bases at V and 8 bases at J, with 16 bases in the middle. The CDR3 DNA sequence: TGTGCCAGCAGTGAGATCGGGACTTACAGCGAAAAACTGTTTTTT. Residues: CASSEIGTYSEKLFF.

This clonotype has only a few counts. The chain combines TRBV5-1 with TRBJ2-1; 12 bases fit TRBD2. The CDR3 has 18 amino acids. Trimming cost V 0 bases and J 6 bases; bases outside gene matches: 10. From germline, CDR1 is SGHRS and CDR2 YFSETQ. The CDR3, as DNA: TGCGCCAGCAGCTTGGACAGACTAGCGGGAGAGACACTCAATGAGCAGTTCTTC. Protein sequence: CASSLDRLAGETLNEQFF.

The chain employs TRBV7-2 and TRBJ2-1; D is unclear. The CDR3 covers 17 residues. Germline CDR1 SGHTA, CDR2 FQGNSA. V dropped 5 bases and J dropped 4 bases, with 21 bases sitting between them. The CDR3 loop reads CASSRVLASPFYNEQFF. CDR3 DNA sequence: TGTGCCAGCAGCCGAGTTTTAGCCTCACCTTTTTACAATGAGCAGTTCTTC.

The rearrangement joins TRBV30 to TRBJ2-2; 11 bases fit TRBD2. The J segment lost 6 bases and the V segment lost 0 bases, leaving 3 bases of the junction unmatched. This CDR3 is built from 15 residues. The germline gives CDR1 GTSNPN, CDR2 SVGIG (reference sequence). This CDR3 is CAWSVWTSGPGELFF. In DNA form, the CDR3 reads TGTGCCTGGAGTGTTTGGACTAGCGGGCCCGGGGAGCTGTTTTTT.

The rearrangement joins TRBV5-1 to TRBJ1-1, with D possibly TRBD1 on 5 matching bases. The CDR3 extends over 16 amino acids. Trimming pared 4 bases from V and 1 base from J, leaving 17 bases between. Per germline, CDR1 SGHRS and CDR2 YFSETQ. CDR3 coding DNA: TGCGCCAGCAGCGTAGGGGTAGGGGCGAGGAACACTGAAGCTTTCTTT. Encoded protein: CASSVGVGARNTEAFF.

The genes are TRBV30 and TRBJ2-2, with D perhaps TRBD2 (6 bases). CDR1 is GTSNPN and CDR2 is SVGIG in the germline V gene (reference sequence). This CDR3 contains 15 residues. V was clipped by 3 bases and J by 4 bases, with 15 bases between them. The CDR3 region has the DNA TGTGCCTGGAGACCTACTAGCCGGATCACCGGGGAGCTGTTTTTT. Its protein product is CAWRPTSRITGELFF. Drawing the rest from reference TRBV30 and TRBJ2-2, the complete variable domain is SQTIHQWPATLVQPVGSPLSLECTVEGTSNPNLYWYRQAAGRGLQLLFYSVGIGQISSEVPQNLSASRPQDRQFILSSKKLLLSDSGFYLCAWRPTSRITGELFFGEGSRLTVL.